The rows below give T cell receptor beta chains drawn from one sample of a study of Graves' ophthalmopathy and Graves' hyperthyroidism. TCRdb re-analysed the multiplex PCR reads in MiXCR, keeping a single row per CDR3 protein. The data hold around 340,000 distinct CDR3 sequences, with about a sixth observed a single time. The specimen sequenced was peripheral blood. The receptors derive from an adult man with Graves' ophthalmopathy. The conserved cysteine and the conserved F or W are not part of the CDR3 here. The D gene is left open where the match is weak. Where a row states a size, it is once, few, many or the class of an expanded clone; other rows omit it.

>TRBV20-1|TRBJ1-1|.|many
SARDMGGRDTEAF
>TRBV30|TRBJ2-2|.|many
AWSFDTSTGELF
>TRBV20-1|TRBJ2-7|TRBD1|many
SATFGEGAAYEQY
>TRBV20-1|TRBJ2-5|.|.
SAILAVLQETQY
>TRBV6-1|TRBJ2-2|.|.
ASMEASIGSGELF
>TRBV7-9|TRBJ2-4|.|.
ASSELQGTKNIQY
>TRBV14|TRBJ2-7|TRBD1|many
ASSSLQGKYEQY
>TRBV6-1|TRBJ1-1|.|.
ASRRDRLNTEAF
>TRBV28|TRBJ2-7|.|.
ASSFDTEQY
>TRBV6-5|TRBJ2-4|.|many
TSSYSATGADIQY
>TRBV6-1|TRBJ2-4|TRBD1|few
ASRTQGAKNIQY